The rows below give T cell receptor beta chains drawn from one sample of a study of early T cells in non-severe SARS-CoV-2 infection. TCRdb re-called the 5' RACE reads with MiXCR, one entry per CDR3 protein. The table shows 55,000 to 80,000 distinct CDR3 sequences, with around 10% occurring only once. Specimen: whole blood, collected at baseline. The source is an adult who was a healthcare worker with PCR-confirmed SARS-CoV-2 infection or an uninfected control (not recorded which). Both conserved end residues are part of each CDR3.

TRBV12-3/TRBV12-4,CASRGLAGSVEQFF
TRBV6-6,CASSTGGPNQPQHF
TRBV18,CASSPGQPNSYEQYF
TRBV11-2,CASSLRNETRPRTYEQYF
TRBV7-2,CASSPGFGLYGYTF
TRBV12-3/TRBV12-4,CASSQETGGNEKLFF
TRBV6-4,CASSEDYTGELFF
TRBV7-9,CASSLTGREVEQFF
TRBV3-1,CASSQAYGYTF
TRBV11-3,CASSRGTTPQETQYF
TRBV3-1,CASSPSWEAGITGELFF
TRBV18,CASSPTLAGDNEQLF
TRBV27,CASSSYSGRERETQYF
TRBV7-9,CASSFVSYEQYF
TRBV9,CASSVVPTSDSGELFF
TRBV11-2,CASSSDPLLEQYF
TRBV5-1,CASSPGLALETQYF
TRBV4-1,CASSQEGYTEAFF
TRBV18,CASSTRDRGEAFF
TRBV18,CASSLRDRTANVLTF
TRBV30,CAWSVSALNTEAFF
TRBV6-2/TRBV6-3,CASFDFTDTQYF
TRBV6-5,CASSRTGNSDTDTQYF
TRBV11-3,CASSVRAMSYEQYF
TRBV20-1,CSAQWEGLRETQYF
TRBV5-1,CASSLAGRGYNEQFF
TRBV9,CASSERQREGANEQFF
TRBV3-1,CASSRPGHEYEQYF
TRBV20-1,CSAFIPQEKLFF
TRBV5-4,CASSLFSGGYYNEQFF
TRBV6-5,CASISSGTGAYEQYF
TRBV7-2,CASSLLGLAGGYEQFF
TRBV30,CAWSVWGRPSTDTQYF
TRBV27,CASSRSSGSAKNIQYF
TRBV4-2,CASSQELGASDYYEQYF
TRBV6-2/TRBV6-3,CASSYSEGANVLTF
TRBV6-2/TRBV6-3,CASIRAAGNQPQHF
TRBV20-1,CSARDRSVSTDTQYF
TRBV19,CASSTGTHQHF
TRBV3-1,CASTGPAEQYF
TRBV7-2,CASSLDGPLGKQYF
TRBV7-3,CASSWGQNTEAFF
TRBV5-6,CASSQDSYYGYTF
TRBV13,CASSSRQVTETQYF
TRBV3-1,CASSPTLAGEVDEQFF
TRBV7-3,CASSLPGEIYEEQYF
TRBV5-6,CASSLRQRADEQFF